The 13 T cell receptor beta chains in this list originate from one sample, sequenced in a study of blood T cells in healthy people across ages. Sample-barcoded 5' priming and a J-beta primer mix drove a second PCR of roughly 6 to 12 cycles. TCRdb reprocessed the 5' RACE reads with MiXCR, giving one entry per CDR3 protein. The sample records about 1.7 million distinct CDR3 sequences, over 25% being singletons. The sample consisted of blood. These receptor sequences come from a woman aged 25 to 39 in good health.

Many counts were recorded for this clonotype. This chain connects TRBV29-1 to TRBJ2-1; possible D gene TRBD2, 7 bases. The CDR3 runs to 12 residues. Trimming left V 4 bases short and J 9 bases short, with 13 bases between. The V gene's germline CDR1 is SQVTM and CDR2 ANQGSEA. CDR3 sequence: CSVGGGVFEQFF. CDR3 bases: TGCAGCGTTGGAGGGGGGGTTTTTGAGCAGTTCTTC.

This chain links TRBV11-2 with TRBJ1-2; 8 bases are a match to TRBD1. Germline lookup yields CDR1 SGHAT and CDR2 FQNNGV. This CDR3 contains 18 residues. V shed 4 bases, J shed 4 bases, and the junction held 17 bases outside the gene matches. The CDR3 is CASSSGQGVKGSVYGYTF. The DNA for the CDR3 is TGTGCCAGCAGCTCTGGACAGGGCGTTAAGGGATCGGTCTATGGCTACACCTTC.

In DNA form, the CDR3 reads TGTGCCAGCAGCCTTATGGGGGCGACAGGAGGAGATCCTGGGGCCAACGTCCTGACTTTC. Encoded protein: CASSLMGATGGDPGANVLTF. V usage is TRBV14 and J usage is TRBJ2-6, with D perhaps matching TRBD1 (6 bases). The CDR3 runs 20 residues. The V end lost 4 bases, the J end lost 2 bases, and 24 bases lay between the germline ends. From germline, CDR1 is SGHDN and CDR2 FVKESK.

V and J are TRBV28 and TRBJ1-2; maybe TRBD1 (5 bases). The germline V gene encodes CDR1 MDHEN and CDR2 SYDVKM. With 7 bases removed from V and 1 base from J, the gap between germline ends came to 13 bases. CDR3 length equals 14 residues. The CDR3 DNA reads TGTGCCAGCAAACAGGACGGACGTAACTATGGCTACACCTTC. It translates to CASKQDGRNYGYTF.

In its sample, this clonotype was seen a few times. The gene calls are TRBV6-1 and TRBJ1-1; 10 nucleotides match TRBD1. With 5 bases clipped from V and 0 bases from J, the junction kept 6 bases outside the gene matches. Germline CDR1 MNHNS, CDR2 SASEGT. CDR3 length equals 16 residues. The CDR3 here is CASSSGTGVLNTEAFF. The CDR3 nucleotides are TGTGCCAGCAGTTCCGGGACAGGGGTCCTGAACACTGAAGCTTTCTTT.

The chain uses TRBV6-8 and TRBJ2-1; D perhaps matches TRBD2 (5 bases). The CDR3 sequence is 14 residues long. The V end was cut by 4 bases, the J end by 5 bases, with 12 bases between. Germline V lookup: CDR1 MNHGY, CDR2 SAAAGT. The CDR3 here is CASSSREIHNEQFF. In DNA form, the CDR3 reads TGTGCCAGCAGTTCGAGGGAGATCCACAATGAGCAGTTCTTC.

This clonotype has just a few counts. Relative to the germline gene, one junction end is altered; a read error may explain this. The V gene is TRBV5-1, the J gene TRBJ2-2; D is tentatively TRBD1 or TRBD2 (5 bases each). Germline V gene data show CDR1 as SGHRS and CDR2 as YFSETQ. The CDR3 has 13 amino acids. The CDR3 DNA reads TGCGCCAGCAAGGGACCCTACACCGGGGAGTTGTTTTTT. It is translated as CASKGPYTGELFF.

There are a few counts of this clonotype. The chain recombines TRBV5-4 with TRBJ2-1; a possible D gene is TRBD2 (6 bases). CDR1 and CDR2 from the germline V gene are SGHNT and YYREEE (reference sequence). The CDR3 has 17 amino acids. Trimming stripped 3 bases from V and 2 bases from J, with 18 bases between. CDR3 amino acids: CASSSPMRSGPYNEQFF. CDR3 bases: TGTGCCAGCAGCTCCCCAATGCGTAGCGGACCCTACAATGAGCAGTTCTTC.

This chain uses TRBV7-2 with TRBJ2-1; no clear D. V lost 3 bases and J 0 bases, leaving 12 bases between the germline ends. The CDR3 is 16 amino acids. Germline loops: CDR1 SGHTA, CDR2 FQGNSA. CDR3 residues: CASSFEFPPSYNEQFF. The CDR3 coding sequence is TGTGCCAGCAGCTTTGAGTTCCCCCCCTCCTACAATGAGCAGTTCTTC.

A word on this clonotype: Since a much larger clone is just one base distant, this may be a read error. V gene TRBV7-2 combines with J gene TRBJ2-4; D gene uncertain. CDR3 size: 16 residues. Germline V CDR1 and CDR2: SGHTA, FQGNSA. The CDR3: CAGSSRLRSGKNIQYF. The DNA of the CDR3 is TGTGCCGGCAGCTCCCGGCTGCGGTCCGGGAAAAACATTCAGTACTTC.

The chain links TRBV25-1 to TRBJ1-1; D is perhaps TRBD1 (6 bases). The germline V gene has CDR1 MGHDK and CDR2 SYGVNS. Trimming shortened V by 6 bases and J by 4 bases, and 15 bases separated the two germline ends. This CDR3 is 14 amino acids long. CDR3 region: CASRRGGRGTEAFF. CDR3 coding DNA: TGTGCCAGCAGGAGGGGGGGTAGGGGCACTGAAGCTTTCTTT.

The J gene is TRBJ2-3, the V gene TRBV5-5; D gene uncertain. Germline-derived CDR1 and CDR2 are SGHKS and YYEKEE (reference sequence). Trimming shortened V by 3 bases and J by 2 bases, and 13 bases separated the two germline ends. The CDR3 covers 15 residues. CDR3 DNA sequence: TGTGCCAGCAGCTCGCGGACCCGATCCACAGATACGCAGTATTTT. The encoded protein is CASSSRTRSTDTQYF.

V is TRBV7-2 and J is TRBJ2-5; TRBD2 might be the D (6 bases). The V end lost 1 base, the J end lost 7 bases, and 10 bases lay between the germline ends. Germline V gene sequence: CDR1 SGHTA, CDR2 FQGNSA. The length of the CDR3 is 13 residues. The CDR3 spells CASSLGGAGTQYF. The DNA for the CDR3 is TGTGCCAGCAGCTTAGGCGGGGCAGGGACCCAGTACTTC.